Below are 18 T cell receptor beta chains sequenced from a single sample in a study of CXCR3-negative and CXCR3-positive naive CD8 T cells. Findings of the study overall: TRB CDR3s were more hydrophobic in CXCR3-positive than in CXCR3-negative naive cells.

The antigens for these receptors are not known. UMI-labeled TRB cDNA libraries were prepared by 5' RACE. Using the 5' RACE reads, TCRdb records one entry per CDR3 protein without DNA. This sample's table reports around 4,700 distinct CDR3 sequences. The specimen sequenced was naive CXCR3+ CD8+ T cells from blood. Subset in this sample: CD45RO-CCR7+CD27+CD95- naive CD8+ T cells expressing CXCR3 (TNR3+). The receptors shown here come from a human donor in good health. Some clones in this sample may be carry-over from other donors' samples.

This clonotype is deemed medium-sized (0.01 to 0.1%) by its frequency. V gene TRBV29-1 combines with J gene TRBJ2-2; TCRdb indicates TRBD1, and absent DNA this call remains unverified. The CDR3 sequence is 14 residues long. Per germline, CDR1 SQVTM and CDR2 ANQGSEA. The CDR3 region is CSADRGSGTGELFF.

The chain carries TRBV7-9 and TRBJ2-1. The V gene's germline CDR1 is SEHNR and CDR2 FQNEAQ (reference sequence). There are 12 residues in the CDR3. CDR3 sequence: CASSLVYNEQFF. The whole variable domain, filled in from reference TRBV7-9 and TRBJ2-1, reads DTGVSQNPRHKITKRGQNVTFRCDPISEHNRLYWYRQTLGQGPEFLTYFQNEAQLEKSRLLSDRFSAERPKGSFSTLEIQRTEQGDSAMYLCASSLVYNEQFFGPGTRLTVL.

This clonotype is identified as medium-sized (0.01 to 0.1%) from frequency. The chain is built from TRBV29-1 and TRBJ1-2; TCRdb calls TRBD1, which cannot be checked without DNA. The length of the CDR3 is 16 residues. Germline assignment: CDR1 SQVTM and CDR2 ANQGSEA. The CDR3 loop is CSVEAQGALPIYGYTF.

V usage is TRBV6-6 and J usage is TRBJ2-5; the D call from TCRdb, TRBD2, cannot be confirmed without DNA. Germline CDR1 reads MNHNY; CDR2 reads SVGAGI (reference sequence). This CDR3 contains 17 residues. Here the CDR3 reads CASTDPFAGGYQETQYF.

Frequency places this clonotype as medium-sized. This rearrangement joins TRBV29-1 to TRBJ1-1; TCRdb proposes TRBD1, but this gene call is untestable without DNA. Germline V gene data show CDR1 as SQVTM and CDR2 as ANQGSEA. This CDR3 has 13 residues. The CDR3: CSVGVTGPFEAFF.

According to its frequency, this clonotype is medium-sized. The chain employs TRBV9 and TRBJ2-3. CDR3 length: 17 residues. Germline V CDR1 and CDR2: SGDLS, YYNGEE. CDR3 protein: CASSASRRTSSTDTQYF.

The chain combines TRBV29-1 with TRBJ2-1; the D call of TRBD1 rests on TCRdb alone, since no DNA is present to check it. CDR3 length: 17 residues. Germline CDR1 and CDR2: SQVTM and ANQGSEA. The CDR3 reads CSVPGQGAQEPVDEQFF.

Frequency places this clonotype as medium-sized. The chain employs TRBV21-1 and TRBJ2-3; TCRdb returns TRBD2, unconfirmable since there is no DNA. TRBV21-1 is noted as a pseudogene. The CDR3 totals 18 residues. CDR3 region: CASSRRPRQKRQTDTQYF.

V gene TRBV5-1 combines with J gene TRBJ2-7; TCRdb indicates TRBD1, and absent DNA this call remains unverified. The CDR3 extends over 15 amino acids. CDR1 is SGHRS, CDR2 YFSETQ, per germline. The CDR3 loop is CASSLAVTGYYEQYF.

Frequency places this clonotype as medium-sized. The rearrangement uses TRBV4-1 and TRBJ2-1. CDR1 is MGHRA and CDR2 is YSYEKL in the germline V gene. The length of the CDR3 is 11 residues. The CDR3 region is CASGPTNEQFF.

V gene TRBV28 combines with J gene TRBJ2-5. Germline values: CDR1 MDHEN, CDR2 SYDVKM. The length of the CDR3 is 11 residues. CDR3: CASSWGETQYF.

The rearrangement links TRBV29-1 to TRBJ1-3. Germline lookup yields CDR1 SQVTM and CDR2 ANQGSEA. The CDR3 spans 11 residues. CDR3 sequence reads: CSAHAGNTIYF.

In terms of frequency, this clonotype is medium-sized (0.01 to 0.1%). The chain carries TRBV14 and TRBJ2-1; TCRdb names TRBD2, which stays unverified in the absence of DNA. This CDR3 has 16 residues. From germline, CDR1 is SGHDN and CDR2 FVKESK. The CDR3 loop reads CASSQRPGLAYNEQFF.

This clonotype is identified as medium-sized from frequency. The chain links TRBV29-1 to TRBJ1-1. The length of the CDR3 is 12 residues. The V gene's germline CDR1 is SQVTM and CDR2 ANQGSEA. CDR3 sequence reads: CSVEIGKLVAFF.

This clonotype is called medium-sized (0.01 to 0.1%) based on its frequency. J is TRBJ2-1 and V is TRBV12-3 or TRBV12-4. The CDR3 has 12 amino acids. The CDR3 sequence is CASSLGTNEQFF.

By frequency, this clonotype registers medium-sized. The chain couples TRBV20-1 to TRBJ1-6. Germline assignment: CDR1 DFQATT and CDR2 SNEGSKA (reference sequence). This CDR3 has 15 amino acids. The CDR3 sequence is CSARPESGPLSPLHF.

Its frequency marks this clonotype as medium-sized. This rearrangement joins TRBV18 to TRBJ2-1; the D call from TCRdb, TRBD2, cannot be confirmed without DNA. The CDR3 runs 21 residues. Germline CDR1 reads KGHSH; CDR2 reads LQKENI. The CDR3: CASSPGYAETPHIPAVEEQFF.

By frequency, this clonotype registers medium-sized. This chain connects TRBV11-2 to TRBJ2-1; TCRdb calls TRBD1, which cannot be checked without DNA. The germline V gene has CDR1 SGHAT and CDR2 FQNNGV. The CDR3 loop spans 14 amino acids. The CDR3 sequence: CASSPAPSYNEQFF.